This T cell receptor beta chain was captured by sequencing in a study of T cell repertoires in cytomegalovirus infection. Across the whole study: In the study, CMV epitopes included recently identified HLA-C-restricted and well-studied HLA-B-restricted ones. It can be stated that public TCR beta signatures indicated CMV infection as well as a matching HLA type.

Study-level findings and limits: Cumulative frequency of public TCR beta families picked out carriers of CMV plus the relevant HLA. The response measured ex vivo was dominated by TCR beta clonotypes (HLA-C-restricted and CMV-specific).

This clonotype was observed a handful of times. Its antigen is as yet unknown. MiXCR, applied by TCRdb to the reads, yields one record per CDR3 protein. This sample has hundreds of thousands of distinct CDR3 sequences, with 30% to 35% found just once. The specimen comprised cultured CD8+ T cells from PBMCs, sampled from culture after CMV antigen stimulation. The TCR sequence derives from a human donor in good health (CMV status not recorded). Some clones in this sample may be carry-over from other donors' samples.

DNA for the CDR3: TGTGCCAGCAGTCCCGCACGAGGATCATCGCGAGATACGCAGTATTTT. Translation: CASSPARGSSRDTQYF. The V call is TRBV6-6, the J call TRBJ2-3, with unresolved D. The CDR3 has 16 residues. The V gene lost 5 bases and the J gene lost 5 bases, with 20 bases spanning the gap. The germline V gene encodes CDR1 MNHNY and CDR2 SVGAGI (reference sequence).